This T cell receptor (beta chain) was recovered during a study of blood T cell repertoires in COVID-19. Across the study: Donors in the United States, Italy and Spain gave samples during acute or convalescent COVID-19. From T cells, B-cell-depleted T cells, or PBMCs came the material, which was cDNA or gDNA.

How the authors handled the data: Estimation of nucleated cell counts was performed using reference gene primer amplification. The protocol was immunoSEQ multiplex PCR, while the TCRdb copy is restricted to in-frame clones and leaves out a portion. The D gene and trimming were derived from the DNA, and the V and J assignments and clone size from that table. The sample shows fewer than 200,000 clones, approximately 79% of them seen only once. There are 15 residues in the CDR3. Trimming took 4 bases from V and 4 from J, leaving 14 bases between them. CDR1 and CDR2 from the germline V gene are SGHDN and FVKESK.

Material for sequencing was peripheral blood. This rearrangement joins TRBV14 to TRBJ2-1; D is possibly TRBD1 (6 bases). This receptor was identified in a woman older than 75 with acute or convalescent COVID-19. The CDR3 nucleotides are TGTGCCAGCAGCCTCTTGGGGACATCATACAATGAGCAGTTCTTC. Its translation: CASSLLGTSYNEQFF. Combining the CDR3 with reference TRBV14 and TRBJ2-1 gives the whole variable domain EAGVTQFPSHSVIEKGQTVTLRCDPISGHDNLYWYRRVMGKEIKFLLHFVKESKQDESGMPNNRFLAERTGGTYSTLKVQPAELEDSGVYFCASSLLGTSYNEQFFGPGTRLTVL.